This TCR beta chain stems from a study of radiotherapy plus CTLA-4 blockade in lung cancer. The method was immunoSEQ multiplex PCR; TCRdb's version includes in-frame clones alone and lacks a portion of them. Of some 70,000 clones listed, 65% to 80% are singletons. CDR3 length: 14 residues. Trimming took 6 bases from V and 5 from J; bases not matched to a gene: 9. The germline V gene encodes CDR1 SGHRS and CDR2 YFSETQ. Here the sequenced sample was peripheral blood, taken from a patient treated with radiotherapy plus ipilimumab. This receptor was taken from a human donor with non-small cell lung cancer who had a complete response to radiotherapy plus ipilimumab. The J gene is TRBJ2-5, the V gene TRBV5-1; TRBD1 matches at 8 bases. CDR3 DNA sequence: TGCGCCAGCACGGACAGGGAAATTCGTGAGACCCAGTACTTC. Protein sequence: CASTDREIRETQYF.